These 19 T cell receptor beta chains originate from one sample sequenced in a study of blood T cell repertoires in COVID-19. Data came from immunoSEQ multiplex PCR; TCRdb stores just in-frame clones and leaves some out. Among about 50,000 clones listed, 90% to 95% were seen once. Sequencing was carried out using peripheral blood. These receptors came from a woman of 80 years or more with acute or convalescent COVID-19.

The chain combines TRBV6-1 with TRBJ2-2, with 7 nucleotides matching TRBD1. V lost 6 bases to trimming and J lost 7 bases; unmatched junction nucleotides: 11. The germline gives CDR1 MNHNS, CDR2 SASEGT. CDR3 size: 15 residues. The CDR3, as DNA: TGTGCCAGCAGGGAACAGGGGCAAGGAGGCGGGGAGCTGTTTTTT. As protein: CASREQGQGGGELFF.

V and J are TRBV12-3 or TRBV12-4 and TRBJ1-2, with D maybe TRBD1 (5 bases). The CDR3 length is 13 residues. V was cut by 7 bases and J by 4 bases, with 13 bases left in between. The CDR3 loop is CASTYPGGYGYTF. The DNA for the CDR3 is TGTGCCAGCACCTACCCGGGGGGCTATGGCTACACCTTC.

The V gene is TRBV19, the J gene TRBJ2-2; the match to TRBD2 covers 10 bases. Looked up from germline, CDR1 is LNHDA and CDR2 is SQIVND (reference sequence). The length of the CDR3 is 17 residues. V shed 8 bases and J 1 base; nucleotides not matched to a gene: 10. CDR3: CASREGLAGGNTGELFF. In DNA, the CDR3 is TGTGCCAGTCGGGAGGGGTTAGCGGGAGGGAACACCGGGGAGCTGTTTTTT.

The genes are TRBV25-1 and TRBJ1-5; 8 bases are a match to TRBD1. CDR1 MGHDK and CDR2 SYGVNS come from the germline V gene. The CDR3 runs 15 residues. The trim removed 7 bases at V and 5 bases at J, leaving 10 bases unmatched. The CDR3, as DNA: TGTGCCAGCAAGGGGAGCGGGACAGGTCATCAGCCCCAGCATTTT. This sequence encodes CASKGSGTGHQPQHF.

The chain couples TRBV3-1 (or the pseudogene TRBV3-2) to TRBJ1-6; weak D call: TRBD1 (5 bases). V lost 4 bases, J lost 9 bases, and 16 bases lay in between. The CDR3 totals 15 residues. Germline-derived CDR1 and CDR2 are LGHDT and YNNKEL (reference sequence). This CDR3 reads CASSPQVDSGSPLHF. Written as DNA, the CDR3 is TGTGCCAGCAGCCCGCAGGTTGACAGTGGTTCACCCCTCCACTTT.

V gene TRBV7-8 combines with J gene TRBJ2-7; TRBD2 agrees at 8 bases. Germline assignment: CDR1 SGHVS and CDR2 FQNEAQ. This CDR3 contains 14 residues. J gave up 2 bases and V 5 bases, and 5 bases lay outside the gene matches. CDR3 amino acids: CASSLMGLAYEQYF. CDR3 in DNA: TGTGCCAGCAGCCTGATGGGACTAGCCTACGAGCAGTACTTC.

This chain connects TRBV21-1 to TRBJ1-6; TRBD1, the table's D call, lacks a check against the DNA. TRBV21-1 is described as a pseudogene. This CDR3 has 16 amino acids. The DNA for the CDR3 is TGTGCCAGCAAACGGACAGAAAGCTCCTATAATTCACCCCTCCACTTT. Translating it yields CASKRTESSYNSPLHF.

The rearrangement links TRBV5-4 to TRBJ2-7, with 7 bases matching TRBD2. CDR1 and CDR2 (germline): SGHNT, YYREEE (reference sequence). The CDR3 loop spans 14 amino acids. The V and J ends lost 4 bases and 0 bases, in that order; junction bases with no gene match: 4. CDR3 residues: CASSISGFSYEQYF. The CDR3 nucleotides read TGTGCCAGCAGCATTAGCGGGTTCTCCTACGAGCAGTACTTC.

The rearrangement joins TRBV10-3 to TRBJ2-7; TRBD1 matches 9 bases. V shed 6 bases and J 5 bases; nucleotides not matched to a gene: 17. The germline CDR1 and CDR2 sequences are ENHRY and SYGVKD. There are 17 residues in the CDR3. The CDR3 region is CAISDSFLGTGSNEQYF. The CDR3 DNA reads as TGTGCCATCAGCGATTCATTCTTGGGGACAGGGTCCAACGAGCAGTACTTC.

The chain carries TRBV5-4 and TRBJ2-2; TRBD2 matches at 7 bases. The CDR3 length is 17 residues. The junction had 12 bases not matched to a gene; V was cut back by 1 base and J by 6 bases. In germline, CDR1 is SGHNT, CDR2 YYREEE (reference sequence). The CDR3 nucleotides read TGTGCCAGCAGCTTGAGTACAAGAGGGAGGGCCCCCGGGGAGCTGTTTTTT. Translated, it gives CASSLSTRGRAPGELFF.

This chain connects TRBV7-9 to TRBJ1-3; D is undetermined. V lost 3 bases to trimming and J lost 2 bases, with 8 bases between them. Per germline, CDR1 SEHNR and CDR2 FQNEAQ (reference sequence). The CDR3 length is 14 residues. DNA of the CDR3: TGTGCCAGCAGCTTGGACGGGGCTGGAAACACCATATATTTT. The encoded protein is CASSLDGAGNTIYF. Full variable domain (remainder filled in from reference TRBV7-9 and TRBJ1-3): DTGVSQNPRHKITKRGQNVTFRCDPISEHNRLYWYRQTLGQGPEFLTYFQNEAQLEKSRLLSDRFSAERPKGSFSTLEIQRTEQGDSAMYLCASSLDGAGNTIYFGEGSWLTVV.

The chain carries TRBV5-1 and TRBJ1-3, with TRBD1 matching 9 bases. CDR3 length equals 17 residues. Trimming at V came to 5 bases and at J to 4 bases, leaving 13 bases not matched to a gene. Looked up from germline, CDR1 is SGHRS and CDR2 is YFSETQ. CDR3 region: CASRFNTGTGSGNTIYF. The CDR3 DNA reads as TGCGCCAGCAGGTTCAATACCGGGACAGGGAGCGGAAACACCATATATTTT. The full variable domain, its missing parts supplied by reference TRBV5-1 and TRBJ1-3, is KAGVTQTPRYLIKTRGQQVTLSCSPISGHRSVSWYQQTPGQGLQFLFEYFSETQRNKGNFPGRFSGRQFSNSRSEMNVSTLELGDSALYLCASRFNTGTGSGNTIYFGEGSWLTVV.

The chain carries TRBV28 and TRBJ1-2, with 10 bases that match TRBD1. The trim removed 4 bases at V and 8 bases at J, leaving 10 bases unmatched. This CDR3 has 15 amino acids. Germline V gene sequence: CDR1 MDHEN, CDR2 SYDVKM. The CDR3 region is CASSSTGTGAFGYTF. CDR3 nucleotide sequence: TGTGCCAGCAGTTCAACCGGGACAGGGGCCTTCGGCTACACCTTC.

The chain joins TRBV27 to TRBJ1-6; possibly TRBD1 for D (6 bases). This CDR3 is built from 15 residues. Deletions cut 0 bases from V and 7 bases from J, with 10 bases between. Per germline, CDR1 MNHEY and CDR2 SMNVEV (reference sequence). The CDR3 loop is CASSLSRQGNSPLHF. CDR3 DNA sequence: TGTGCCAGCAGTTTATCGAGGCAGGGGAATTCACCCCTCCACTTT.

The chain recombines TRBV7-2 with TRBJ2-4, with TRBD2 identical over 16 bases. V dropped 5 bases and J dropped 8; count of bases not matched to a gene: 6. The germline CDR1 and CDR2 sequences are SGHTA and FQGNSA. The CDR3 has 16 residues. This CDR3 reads CASSTGLAGGSDIQYF. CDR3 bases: TGTGCCAGCAGCACGGGACTAGCGGGAGGGTCGGACATTCAGTACTTC.

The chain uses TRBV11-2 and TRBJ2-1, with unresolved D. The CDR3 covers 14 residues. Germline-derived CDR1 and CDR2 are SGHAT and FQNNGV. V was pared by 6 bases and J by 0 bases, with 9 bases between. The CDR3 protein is CASRALSSYNEQFF. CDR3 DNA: TGTGCCAGCAGAGCCCTGAGCTCCTACAATGAGCAGTTCTTC.

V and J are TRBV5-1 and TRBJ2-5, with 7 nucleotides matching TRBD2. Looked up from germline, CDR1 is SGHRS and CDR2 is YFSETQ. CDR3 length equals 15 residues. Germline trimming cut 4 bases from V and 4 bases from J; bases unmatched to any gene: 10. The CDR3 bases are TGCGCCAGCAGCCCCGGGGTAGCGGGTCCAGAGACCCAGTACTTC. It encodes CASSPGVAGPETQYF.

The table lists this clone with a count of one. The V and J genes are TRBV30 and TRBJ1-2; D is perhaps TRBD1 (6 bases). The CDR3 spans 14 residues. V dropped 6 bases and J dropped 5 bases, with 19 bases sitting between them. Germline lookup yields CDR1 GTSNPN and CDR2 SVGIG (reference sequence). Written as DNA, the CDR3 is TGTGCCTGCCCCCCCGGGACAAACACATATGGCTACACCTTC. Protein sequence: CACPPGTNTYGYTF. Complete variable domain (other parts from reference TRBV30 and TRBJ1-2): SQTIHQWPATLVQPVGSPLSLECTVEGTSNPNLYWYRQAAGRGLQLLFYSVGIGQISSEVPQNLSASRPQDRQFILSSKKLLLSDSGFYLCACPPGTNTYGYTFGSGTRLTVV.

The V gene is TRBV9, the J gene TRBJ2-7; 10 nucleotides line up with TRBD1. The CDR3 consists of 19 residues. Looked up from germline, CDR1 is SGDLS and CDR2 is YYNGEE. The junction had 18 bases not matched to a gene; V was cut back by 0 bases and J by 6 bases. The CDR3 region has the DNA TGTGCCAGCAGCGTAGGAGGGGGACAGGGGTGGTCTGAGATGGGCGAGCAGTACTTC. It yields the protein CASSVGGGQGWSEMGEQYF.